This is a list of T cell receptor beta chains from one sample in a study of cytomegalovirus exposure and HLA in healthy donors. Generated by immunoSEQ multiplex PCR, the TCRdb table keeps only in-frame clones and is missing some. The sample has about 88,000 clones, approximately 77% seen once. Material for sequencing was PBMCs. The receptors originated from a woman aged 40 to 49 in good health and CMV-seronegative. Each CDR3 is given with its conserved first and last residue. Fields, in order: clone size, D gene, J gene, V gene, CDR3 DNA, CDR3 protein. The D gene is left open where the match is weak. Clone size is shown for a subset of rows, as once, few, many or a class of expanded clone.

.	.	TRBJ1-1	TRBV2	TGTGCCAGCAGTGTGGTGGGCCGGGGTACTGAAGCTTTCTTT	CASSVVGRGTEAFF
.	.	TRBJ1-2	TRBV2	TGTGCCAGCAGTCCGGACAGCCCGGGTGGCTACACCTTC	CASSPDSPGGYTF
few	.	TRBJ2-2	TRBV2	TGTGCCAGCACTCGGACAGTCGCCACCGGGGAGCTGTTTTTT	CASTRTVATGELFF
.	.	TRBJ1-1	TRBV6-1	TGTGCCAGCAGGGGCGAGGGTGAAGCTTTCTTT	CASRGEGEAFF
.	TRBD1	TRBJ2-5	TRBV18	TGTGCCAGCTCACCACTGGACAGGCAAGAGACCCAGTACTTC	CASSPLDRQETQYF
.	TRBD2	TRBJ2-5	TRBV4-1	TGCGCCAGCAGCCAAGAACCCCGGAGCGGGGGCAACCAAGAGACCCAGTACTTC	CASSQEPRSGGNQETQYF
.	TRBD2	TRBJ2-3	TRBV9	TGTGCCAGCAACGGTGAAAGACTAGCGGGGGGCACAGATACGCAGTATTTT	CASNGERLAGGTDTQYF
.	TRBD1	TRBJ2-1	TRBV6-1	TGTGCCAGCAGTGTCGACAGGGGCTCCTACAATGAGCAGTTCTTC	CASSVDRGSYNEQFF
few	.	TRBJ1-4	TRBV19	TGTGCCAGCACGAGGGTCCCCAATGAAAAACTGTTTTTT	CASTRVPNEKLFF
.	TRBD2	TRBJ2-7	TRBV5-1	TGCGCCAGCAGCTTGGTCGAGAGCGGGGGAGGCGAGCAGTACTTC	CASSLVESGGGEQYF
.	.	TRBJ1-1	TRBV5-6	TGTGCCAGCAGCTGGATACAGGAAGGTGGTGGCACTGAAGCTTTCTTT	CASSWIQEGGGTEAFF
.	TRBD2	TRBJ2-7	TRBV6-5	TGTGCCAGCAGTTACTCGGGAGGGAAGAGCTCCTACGAGCAGTACTTC	CASSYSGGKSSYEQYF
.	TRBD2	TRBJ2-7	TRBV27	TGTGCCAGCCGCGGCGGGGGAACCTACGAGCAGTACTTC	CASRGGGTYEQYF
.	.	TRBJ1-2	TRBV7-8	TGTGCCAGCAGCACGACAAGCGGTTCTAACTATGGCTACACCTTC	CASSTTSGSNYGYTF
few	.	TRBJ1-1	TRBV5-5	TGTGCCAGCAGCTTTTACTCCTCGGGTGGCGCTGAAGCTTTCTTT	CASSFYSSGGAEAFF
once	TRBD1	TRBJ1-6	TRBV27	TGTGCCAGCAGTTTATTGGGGACAGCAGAATTCACCCTCCACTTT	CASSLLGTAEFTLHF
.	TRBD1	TRBJ1-1	TRBV5-1	TGCGCCAGCAGCTACGTCTACAGGGGGCAAAGTGAAGCTTTCTTT	CASSYVYRGQSEAFF
few	.	TRBJ2-7	TRBV7-9	TGTGCCAGCAGCTTTGGCGGGGTCTCCGAGCAGTACTTC	CASSFGGVSEQYF
.	.	TRBJ1-2	TRBV29-1	TGCAGCGTCGCCGCAGAGGATGGCTACACCTTC	CSVAAEDGYTF
.	TRBD2	TRBJ2-7	TRBV11-2	TGTGCCAGCAGCTTAGAACGACTAGCGGGTTACGAGCAGTACTTC	CASSLERLAGYEQYF
.	TRBD2	TRBJ2-3	TRBV5-4	TGTGCCAGCAGCTTTGGGCGGGGGGGCAGGACAGATACGCAGTATTTT	CASSFGRGGRTDTQYF
.	.	TRBJ1-3	TRBV10-3	TGTGCCATCAGTGAGTTTTCAGGGATTGAGGGAAACACCATATATTTT	CAISEFSGIEGNTIYF
.	TRBD1	TRBJ2-5	TRBV5-1	TGCGCCAGCAGCTTGGCTATGGACAGGAGAGAGACCCAGTACTTC	CASSLAMDRRETQYF
.	TRBD1	TRBJ1-1	TRBV7-3	TGTGCCGGCAGCCGAACGACAGGGACTGAAGCTTTCTTT	CAGSRTTGTEAFF
.	TRBD1	TRBJ1-2	TRBV6-1	TGTGCCAGCAGTGAAGGGGGACAGGGAGATGGCTACACCTTC	CASSEGGQGDGYTF
.	TRBD2	TRBJ2-3	TRBV5-1	TGCGCCAGCAGCTTGATTAGCGGGGGGGCGGATACGCAGTATTTT	CASSLISGGADTQYF
.	.	TRBJ1-2	TRBV27	TGTGCCAGCAGCGTTAGGGGGTTGGGCTATGGCTACACCTTC	CASSVRGLGYGYTF
once	.	TRBJ2-3	TRBV30	TGTGCCTGGACAGGAAGCACAGATACGCAGTATTTT	CAWTGSTDTQYF
.	TRBD1	TRBJ2-3	TRBV5-1	TGCGCCAGCAGCATCCCAGACAGGGTGTCGCGGCAGTATTTT	CASSIPDRVSRQYF
.	.	TRBJ1-5	TRBV19	TGTGCCAGTAGTATATCAGGGAATCAGCCCCAGCATTTT	CASSISGNQPQHF
.	TRBD1	TRBJ1-5	TRBV7-8	TGTGCCAGCAGCCCCCGACGCGAGGGACAGGGGGTCAATCAGCCCCAGCATTTT	CASSPRREGQGVNQPQHF
.	.	TRBJ1-6	TRBV2	TGTGCCAGCACCCCCCTTCTAAATTCACCCCTCCACTTT	CASTPLLNSPLHF
.	.	TRBJ2-7	TRBV7-7	TGTGCCAGCAGCTTAAGTTTAGAACCGGGAGACAGAACATCTGGGCAGTACTTC	CASSLSLEPGDRTSGQYF
.	.	TRBJ1-1	TRBV6-5	TGTGCCAGCAGTTACACCGCAGGTAATGGGGAAGCTTTCTTT	CASSYTAGNGEAFF
once	.	TRBJ1-1	TRBV6-1	TGTGCCAGCAGATCGGAGGTGAACACTGAAGCTTTCTTT	CASRSEVNTEAFF
once	.	TRBJ1-1	TRBV4-1	TGCGCCAGCAGCCAAGATCGTGCAGGGCTCACTGAAGCTTTCTTT	CASSQDRAGLTEAFF
.	TRBD1	TRBJ1-5	TRBV6-6	TGTGCCAGCAGTCGATCAGGACAGGGAGGGAGTCAGCCCCAGCATTTT	CASSRSGQGGSQPQHF
.	TRBD2	TRBJ2-5	TRBV9	TGTGCCAGCAGCGGGGGACTAGCGGGAGTGGCGGAGACCCAGTACTTC	CASSGGLAGVAETQYF
.	.	TRBJ2-7	TRBV7-9	TGTGCCAGCAGCTCGAGCTCCTACGAGCAGTACTTC	CASSSSSYEQYF
.	TRBD2	TRBJ2-3	TRBV6-6	TGTGCCAGCAGAGACGGGACTAGCCTAGATACGCAGTATTTT	CASRDGTSLDTQYF
.	.	TRBJ2-7	TRBV5-1	TGCGCCAGCAACCCATTTTCCGGGGTTGAGTCCTACGAGCAGTACTTC	CASNPFSGVESYEQYF
.	TRBD1	TRBJ1-2	TRBV30	TGTGCCTGGATTAGGAAGGGGGCGAATGGCTACACCTTC	CAWIRKGANGYTF
.	.	TRBJ1-2	TRBV7-2	TGTGCCAGCACCGGACAGCGCTATGGCTACACCTTC	CASTGQRYGYTF
.	.	TRBJ1-1	TRBV19	TGTGCCAGTAGTGGGGACATCCCACTGTACACTGAAGCTTTCTTT	CASSGDIPLYTEAFF
few	.	TRBJ2-3	TRBV19	TGTGCCAGTAGTATAGGGACTTCCCCCACAGATACGCAGTATTTT	CASSIGTSPTDTQYF
.	.	TRBJ1-2	TRBV11-3	TGTGCCAGCAGCTTAGCCCCGCCAGGTAGTATAGTGACCTTC	CASSLAPPGSIVTF
once	.	TRBJ2-7	TRBV11-2	TGTGCCAGCACCTTTGGGCGGGCTTCATACGAGCAGTACTTC	CASTFGRASYEQYF
once	TRBD1	TRBJ1-4	TRBV4-1	TGCGCAAGCAGCCACGGACAGGGGATTGCAACTAATGAAAAACTGTTTTTT	CASSHGQGIATNEKLFF
.	.	TRBJ1-1	TRBV5-1	TGCGCCAGCAGCTTCTTCCCGGGGGCTGAAGCTTTCTTT	CASSFFPGAEAFF
once	TRBD1	TRBJ2-3	TRBV14	TGTGCCAGCAGCCCCATCGGACAGGGGGTAGGAGATACGCAGTATTTT	CASSPIGQGVGDTQYF
.	.	TRBJ1-1	TRBV13	TGTGCCAGCAGCTTAGCGGCAGGCACTGAAGCTTTCTTT	CASSLAAGTEAFF
few	.	TRBJ2-3	TRBV7-2	TGTGCCAGCAGCTACAGAGGACAACGCACAGATACGCAGTATTTT	CASSYRGQRTDTQYF
.	TRBD1	TRBJ2-1	TRBV18	TGTGCCAGCTCACCACCGGGGACAGCAAACAATGAGCAGTTCTTC	CASSPPGTANNEQFF
few	.	TRBJ1-1	TRBV9	TGTGCCAGCAGCCCTATTCGGGGTGGAACTGAAGCTTTCTTT	CASSPIRGGTEAFF